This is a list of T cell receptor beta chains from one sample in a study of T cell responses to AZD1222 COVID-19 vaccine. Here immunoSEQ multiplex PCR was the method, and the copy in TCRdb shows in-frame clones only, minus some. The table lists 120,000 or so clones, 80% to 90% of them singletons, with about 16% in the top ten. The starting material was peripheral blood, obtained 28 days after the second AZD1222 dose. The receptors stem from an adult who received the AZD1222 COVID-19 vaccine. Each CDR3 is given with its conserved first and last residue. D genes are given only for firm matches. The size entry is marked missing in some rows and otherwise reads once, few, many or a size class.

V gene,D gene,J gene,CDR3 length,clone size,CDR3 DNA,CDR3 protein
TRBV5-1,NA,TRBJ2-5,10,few,TGCGCCAGCAGCCAAGAGACCCAGTACTTC,CASSQETQYF
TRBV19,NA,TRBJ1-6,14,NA,TGTGCCAGTAGTATGCAGGGTAGGAATTCACCCCTCCACTTT,CASSMQGRNSPLHF
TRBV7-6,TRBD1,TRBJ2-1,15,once,TGTGCCAGCAGCCACAGGGGTTCCTCCTACAATGAGCAGTTCTTC,CASSHRGSSYNEQFF
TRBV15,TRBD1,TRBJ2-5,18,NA,TGTGCCACCAGCAGAGTTTACAGGGGGCGCGGAATAGAAGAGACCCAGTACTTC,CATSRVYRGRGIEETQYF
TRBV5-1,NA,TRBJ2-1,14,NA,TGCGCCAGCAGCATAAGGGGATCCTACAATGAGCAGTTCTTC,CASSIRGSYNEQFF
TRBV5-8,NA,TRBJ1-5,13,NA,TGTGCCAGCAGCTTGGACAGGAATCAGCCCCAGCATTTT,CASSLDRNQPQHF
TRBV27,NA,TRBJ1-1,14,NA,TGTGCCAGCAGTGCAAATGGGGGTGTCACTGAAGCTTTCTTT,CASSANGGVTEAFF
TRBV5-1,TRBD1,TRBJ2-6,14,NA,TGCGCCAGCGGAACAGGGGCTGGGGCCAACGTCCTGACTTTC,CASGTGAGANVLTF
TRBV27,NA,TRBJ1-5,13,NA,TGTGCCAGCAACGCCGGGGTAGGTCAGCCCCAGCATTTT,CASNAGVGQPQHF
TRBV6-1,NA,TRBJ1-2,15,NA,TGTGCCAGCAGTGAATTCACAGGGCCTAACTATGGCTACACCTTC,CASSEFTGPNYGYTF
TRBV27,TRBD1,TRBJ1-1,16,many,TGTGCCAGCAGTTTATTGATGGGACAGGAATACACTGAAGCTTTCTTT,CASSLLMGQEYTEAFF
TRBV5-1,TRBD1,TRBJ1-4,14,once,TGCGCCAGCAGCTTGGGGACAGGTGGGGAAAAACTGTTTTTT,CASSLGTGGEKLFF
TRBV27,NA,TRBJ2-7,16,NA,TGTGCCAGCAGCGAAGGAGGGCCGGGAATAATGTACGAGCAGTACTTC,CASSEGGPGIMYEQYF
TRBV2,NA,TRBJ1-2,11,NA,TGTGCCAGCTGGGGCAGGGACGGCTACACCTTC,CASWGRDGYTF
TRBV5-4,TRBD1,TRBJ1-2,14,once,TGTGCCAGCACCAAGGGGGCGGCGGAGTATGGCTACACCTTC,CASTKGAAEYGYTF
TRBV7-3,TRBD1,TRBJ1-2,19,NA,TGTGCCAGCAGCTTAACGGCCCCCTCAGGGGGCGTGTTGCACTATGGCTACACCTTC,CASSLTAPSGGVLHYGYTF
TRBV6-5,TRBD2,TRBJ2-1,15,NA,TGTGCCAGCAGTTCCCATAGCGGGAGCTACAATGAGCAGTTCTTC,CASSSHSGSYNEQFF
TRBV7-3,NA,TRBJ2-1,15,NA,TGTGCCAGCAGCTCGACTGGGAGCTCCTACAATGAGCAGTTCTTC,CASSSTGSSYNEQFF
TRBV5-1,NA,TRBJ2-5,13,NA,TGCGCCAGCAGCTTGGCGTATCAAGAGACCCAGTACTTC,CASSLAYQETQYF
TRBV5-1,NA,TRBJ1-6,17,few,TGCGCCAGCAGCTTGGCTCCCCAGGGGTCCTATAATTCACCCCTCCACTTT,CASSLAPQGSYNSPLHF
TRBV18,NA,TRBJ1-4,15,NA,TGTGCCAGCTCACCAGCCCCAGGCGGAGGAGAAAAACTGTTTTTT,CASSPAPGGGEKLFF
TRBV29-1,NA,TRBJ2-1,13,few,TGCAGCGTTGATGGGTCGGGTGGGAGCGGTAGGTTCTTC,CSVDGSGGSGRFF
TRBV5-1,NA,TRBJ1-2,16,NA,TGCGCCAGCAGCTTGGCCTCAGGGTTGGCAGCCTATGGCTACACCTTC,CASSLASGLAAYGYTF